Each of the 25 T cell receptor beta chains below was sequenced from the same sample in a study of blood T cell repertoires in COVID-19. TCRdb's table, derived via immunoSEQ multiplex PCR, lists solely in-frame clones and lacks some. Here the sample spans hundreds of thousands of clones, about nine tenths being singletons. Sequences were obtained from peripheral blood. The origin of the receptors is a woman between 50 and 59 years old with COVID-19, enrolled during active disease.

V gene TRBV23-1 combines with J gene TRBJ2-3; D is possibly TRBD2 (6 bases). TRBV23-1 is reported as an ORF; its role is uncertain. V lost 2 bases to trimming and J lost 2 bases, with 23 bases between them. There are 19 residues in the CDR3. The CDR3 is CASSQARLGGAYYTDTQYF. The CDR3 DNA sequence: TGCGCCAGCAGTCAAGCCAGGCTAGGAGGGGCTTATTACACAGATACGCAGTATTTT.

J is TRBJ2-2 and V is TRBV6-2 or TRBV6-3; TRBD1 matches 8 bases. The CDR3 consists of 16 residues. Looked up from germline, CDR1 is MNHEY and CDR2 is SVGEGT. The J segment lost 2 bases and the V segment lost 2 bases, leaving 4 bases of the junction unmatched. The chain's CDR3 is CASSYQGALNTGELFF. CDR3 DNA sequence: TGTGCCAGCAGTTACCAGGGGGCCCTTAACACCGGGGAGCTGTTTTTT.

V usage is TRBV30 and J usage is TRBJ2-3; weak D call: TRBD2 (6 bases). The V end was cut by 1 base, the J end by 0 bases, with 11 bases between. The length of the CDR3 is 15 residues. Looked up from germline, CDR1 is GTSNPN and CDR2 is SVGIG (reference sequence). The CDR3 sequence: CAWSGRGGSTDTQYF. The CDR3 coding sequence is TGTGCCTGGAGTGGGCGGGGCGGGAGCACAGATACGCAGTATTTT.

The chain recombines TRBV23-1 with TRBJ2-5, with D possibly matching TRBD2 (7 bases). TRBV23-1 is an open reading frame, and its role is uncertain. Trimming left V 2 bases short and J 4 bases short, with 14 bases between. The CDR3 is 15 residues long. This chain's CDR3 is CASSQEEGGAETQYF. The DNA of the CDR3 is TGCGCCAGCAGTCAAGAAGAGGGGGGGGCAGAGACCCAGTACTTC.

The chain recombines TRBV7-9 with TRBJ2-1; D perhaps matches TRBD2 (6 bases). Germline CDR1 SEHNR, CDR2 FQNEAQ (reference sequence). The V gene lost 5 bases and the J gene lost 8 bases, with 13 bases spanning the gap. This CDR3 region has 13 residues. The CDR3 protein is CASSPAGPHEQFF. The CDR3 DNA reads TGTGCCAGCAGCCCGGCGGGGCCCCATGAGCAGTTCTTC.

The CDR3 loop is CASSRDRGHGNTIYF. The CDR3 region has the DNA TGTGCCAGTAGTAGGGACAGGGGGCACGGAAACACCATATATTTT. The rearrangement uses TRBV19 and TRBJ1-3, with 12 bases fitting TRBD1. V lost 4 bases and J lost 4; bases outside the gene matches: 2. The CDR3 extends over 15 amino acids. Germline V lookup: CDR1 LNHDA, CDR2 SQIVND (reference sequence).

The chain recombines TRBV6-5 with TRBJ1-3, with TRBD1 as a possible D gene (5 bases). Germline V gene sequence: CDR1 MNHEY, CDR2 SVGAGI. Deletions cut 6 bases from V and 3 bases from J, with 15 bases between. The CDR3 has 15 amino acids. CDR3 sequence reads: CASRPIGADGNTIYF. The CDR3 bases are TGTGCCAGCAGACCCATAGGGGCGGATGGAAACACCATATATTTT.

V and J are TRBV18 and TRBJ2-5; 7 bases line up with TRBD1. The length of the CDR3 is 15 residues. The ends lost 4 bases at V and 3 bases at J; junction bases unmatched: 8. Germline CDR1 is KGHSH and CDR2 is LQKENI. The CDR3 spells CASSRRDSWEETQYF. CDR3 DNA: TGTGCCAGCTCACGCCGGGACAGCTGGGAAGAGACCCAGTACTTC.

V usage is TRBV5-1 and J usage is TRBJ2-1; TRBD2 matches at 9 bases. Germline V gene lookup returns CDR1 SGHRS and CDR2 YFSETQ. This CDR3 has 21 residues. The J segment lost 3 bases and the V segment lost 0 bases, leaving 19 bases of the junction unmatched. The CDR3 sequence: CASSLGARGRASDVIYNEQFF. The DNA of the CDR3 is TGCGCCAGCAGCTTGGGGGCACGCGGGAGGGCCTCTGACGTCATCTACAATGAGCAGTTCTTC.

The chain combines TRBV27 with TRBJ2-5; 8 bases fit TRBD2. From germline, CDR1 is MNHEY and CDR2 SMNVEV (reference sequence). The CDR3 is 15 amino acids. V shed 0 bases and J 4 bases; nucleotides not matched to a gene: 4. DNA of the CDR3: TGTGCCAGCAGTTTATCGGGCGGGGGGCGAGAGACCCAGTACTTC. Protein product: CASSLSGGGRETQYF.

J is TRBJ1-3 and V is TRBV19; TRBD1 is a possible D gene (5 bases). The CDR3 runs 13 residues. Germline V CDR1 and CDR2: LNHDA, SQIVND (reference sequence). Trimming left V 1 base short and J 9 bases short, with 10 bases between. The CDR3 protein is CASSIGGGRTIYF. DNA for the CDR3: TGTGCCAGTAGTATAGGGGGCGGACGCACCATATATTTT.

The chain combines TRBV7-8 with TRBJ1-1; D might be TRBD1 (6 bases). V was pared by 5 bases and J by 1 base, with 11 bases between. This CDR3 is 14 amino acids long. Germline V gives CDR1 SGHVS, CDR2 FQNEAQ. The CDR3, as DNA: TGTGCCAGCAGCCGCCGGACAGAGAACACTGAAGCTTTCTTT. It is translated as CASSRRTENTEAFF. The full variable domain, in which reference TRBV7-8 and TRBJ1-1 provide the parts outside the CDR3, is GAGVSQSPRYKVAKRGQDVALRCDPISGHVSLFWYQQALGQGPEFLTYFQNEAQLDKSGLPSDRFFAERPEGSVSTLKIQRTQQEDSAVYLCASSRRTENTEAFFGQGTRLTVV.

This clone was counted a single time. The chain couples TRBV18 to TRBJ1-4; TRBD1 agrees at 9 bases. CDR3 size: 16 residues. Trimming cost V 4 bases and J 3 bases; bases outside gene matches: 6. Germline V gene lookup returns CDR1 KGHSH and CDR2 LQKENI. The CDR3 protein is CASSLSTGGANEKLFF. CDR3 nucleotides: TGTGCCAGCTCACTATCGACAGGGGGTGCTAATGAAAAACTGTTTTTT.

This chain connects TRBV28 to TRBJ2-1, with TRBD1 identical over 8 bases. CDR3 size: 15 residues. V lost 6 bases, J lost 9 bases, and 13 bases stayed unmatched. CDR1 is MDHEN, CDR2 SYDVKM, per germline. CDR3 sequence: CASSPTGEGDTEQFF. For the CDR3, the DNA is TGTGCCAGCAGCCCGACAGGGGAAGGTGATACTGAGCAGTTCTTC.

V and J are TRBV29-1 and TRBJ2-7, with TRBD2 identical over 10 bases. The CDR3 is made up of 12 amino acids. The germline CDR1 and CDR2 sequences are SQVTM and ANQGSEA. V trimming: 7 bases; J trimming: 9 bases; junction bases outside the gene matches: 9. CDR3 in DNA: TGCAGCGCCCGGCTAGCGGGAGTGCCGCAGTACTTC. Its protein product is CSARLAGVPQYF.

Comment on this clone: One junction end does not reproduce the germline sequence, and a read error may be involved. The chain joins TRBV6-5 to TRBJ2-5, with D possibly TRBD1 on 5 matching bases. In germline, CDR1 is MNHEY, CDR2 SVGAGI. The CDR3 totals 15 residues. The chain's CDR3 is CASSPGSLNQGTQYF. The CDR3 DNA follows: TGTGCCAGCAGTCCAGGGTCCCTTAACCAAGGGACCCAGTACTTC.

In nucleotides, the CDR3 is TGTGCCAGCAGTTACGGAGCGGGAGGGGGAACCCAGTACTTC. Translation gives CASSYGAGGGTQYF. The chain employs TRBV6-6 and TRBJ2-5, with TRBD2 matching 10 bases. Trimming cost V 2 bases and J 8 bases; bases outside gene matches: 5. This CDR3 contains 14 residues. Germline-derived CDR1 and CDR2 are MNHNY and SVGAGI (reference sequence).

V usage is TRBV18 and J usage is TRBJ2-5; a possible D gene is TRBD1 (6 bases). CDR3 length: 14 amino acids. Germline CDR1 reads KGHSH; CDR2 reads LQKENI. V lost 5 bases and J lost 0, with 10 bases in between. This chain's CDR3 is CASSSGQYQETQYF. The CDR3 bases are TGTGCCAGCTCATCTGGACAGTACCAAGAGACCCAGTACTTC.

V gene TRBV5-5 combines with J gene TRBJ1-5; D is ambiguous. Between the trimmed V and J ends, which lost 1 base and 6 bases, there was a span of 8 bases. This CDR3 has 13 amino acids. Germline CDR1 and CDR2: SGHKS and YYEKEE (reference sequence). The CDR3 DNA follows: TGTGCCAGCAGCTTGATTTCGGGTCAGCCCCAGCATTTT. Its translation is CASSLISGQPQHF.

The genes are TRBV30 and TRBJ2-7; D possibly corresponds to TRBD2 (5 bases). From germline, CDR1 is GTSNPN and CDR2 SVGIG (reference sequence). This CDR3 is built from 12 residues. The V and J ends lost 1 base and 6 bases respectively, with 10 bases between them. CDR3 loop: CAWSGGLVEQYF. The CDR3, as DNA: TGTGCCTGGAGTGGAGGGCTGGTCGAGCAGTACTTC.

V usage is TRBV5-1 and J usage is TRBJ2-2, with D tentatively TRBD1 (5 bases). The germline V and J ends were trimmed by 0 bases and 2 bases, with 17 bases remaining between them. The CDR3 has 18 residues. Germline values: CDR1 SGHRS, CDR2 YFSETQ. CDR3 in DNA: TGCGCCAGCAGCTTGGTAGCTTCCAGGGTGGGTAACACCGGGGAGCTGTTTTTT. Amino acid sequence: CASSLVASRVGNTGELFF.

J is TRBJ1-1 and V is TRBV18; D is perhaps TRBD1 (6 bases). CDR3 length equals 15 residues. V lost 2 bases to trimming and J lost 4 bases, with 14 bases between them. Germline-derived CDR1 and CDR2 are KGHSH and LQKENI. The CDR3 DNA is TGTGCCAGCTCACCAGGTACAGGGAGAGCCACTGAAGCTTTCTTT. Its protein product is CASSPGTGRATEAFF.

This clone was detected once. This CDR3 is CASSSQQGGSEKLFF. CDR3 sequence (DNA): TGTGCCAGCAGCTCACAGCAGGGAGGGAGTGAAAAACTGTTTTTT. The rearrangement links TRBV7-2 to TRBJ1-4; possibly TRBD1 for D (5 bases). CDR1 is SGHTA and CDR2 is FQGNSA in the germline V gene. The CDR3 covers 15 residues. Trimming left V 4 bases short and J 7 bases short, with 16 bases between.

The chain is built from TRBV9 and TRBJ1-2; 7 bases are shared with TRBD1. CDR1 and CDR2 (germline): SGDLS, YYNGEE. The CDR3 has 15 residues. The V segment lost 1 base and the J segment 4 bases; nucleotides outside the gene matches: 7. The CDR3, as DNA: TGTGCCAGCAGCGTACGGGACAGCAGGGGCTATGGCTACACCTTC. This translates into CASSVRDSRGYGYTF.

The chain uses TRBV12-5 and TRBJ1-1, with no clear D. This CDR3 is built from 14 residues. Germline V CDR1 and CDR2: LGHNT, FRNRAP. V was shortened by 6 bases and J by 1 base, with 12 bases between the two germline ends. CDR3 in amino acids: CASGRRSQNTEAFF. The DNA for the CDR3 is TGTGCTAGTGGACGACGGAGCCAGAACACTGAAGCTTTCTTT.